These 11 T cell receptor beta chains share one sample of origin, sequenced in a study of Graves' ophthalmopathy and Graves' hyperthyroidism. Amplification of the TCR beta CDR3 regions used RNA transcripts (as template). RT-PCR was first run with HTBI primers, then multiplex PCR in a second round. TCRdb re-called the multiplex PCR reads with MiXCR, one entry per CDR3 protein. The sample includes around 1.1 million distinct CDR3 sequences, roughly 35% of them seen just once. The sample was peripheral blood or thyroid tissue (not recorded which). The receptors originated from an adult man with Graves' hyperthyroidism.

This clonotype was recorded at least ten times. The genes are TRBV5-6 and TRBJ1-2; no clear D. Trimming cost V 3 bases and J 3 bases, with 12 bases left between them. Germline V gene data show CDR1 as SGHDT and CDR2 as YYEEEE. This CDR3 region has 14 residues. The CDR3 sequence: CASSSPAADYGYTF. CDR3 nucleotide sequence: TGTGCCAGCAGCTCTCCCGCAGCCGACTATGGCTACACCTTC.

In the case of this clonotype: The junction departs from germline at one end; a sequencing error may be responsible. The V call is TRBV12-3 or TRBV12-4, the J call TRBJ2-5; 9 bases map to TRBD1. The CDR3 consists of 16 residues. The CDR3 DNA sequence: TGTGCCAGCAGCTTAGTCGGGACAGGGATTTCAGAGACCCAGTACTTC. Translation gives CASSLVGTGISETQYF.

As to this clonotype: At one of its ends the junction is not consistent with the germline gene, which may arise from a read error. The chain couples TRBV11-2 to TRBJ2-2; 10 bases line up with TRBD1. From germline, CDR1 is SGHAT and CDR2 FQNNGV. CDR3 length: 9 residues. The CDR3 nucleotides are TGTGCCAGCAACTTGGACAGGGGGTTT. It yields the protein CASNLDRGF.

Comments on this clonotype: A read error may account for a junction end that differs from germline. The chain couples TRBV25-1 to TRBJ2-2; D is unresolved. This CDR3 comprises 13 residues. CDR1 and CDR2 from the germline V gene are MGHDK and SYGVNS. The CDR3 nucleotides read TGTGCCGGCAGCTTCGTGGCGTCCGGGGAGCTGTTTTTT. This translates into CAGSFVASGELFF.

Worth noting for this clonotype: This may be a read error: a much more frequent sequence differs by one nucleotide. The rearrangement links TRBV7-8 to TRBJ1-6; a weak D match, TRBD1 (6 bases). Germline values: CDR1 SGHVS, CDR2 FQNEAQ. This CDR3 is 15 amino acids long. This chain's CDR3 is CAGSLVQGQGSPLHF. CDR3 nucleotides: TGTGCCGGCAGCTTAGTGCAGGGGCAAGGTTCACCCCTCCACTTT.

The J gene is TRBJ1-5, the V gene TRBV6-1; D gene uncertain. This CDR3 comprises 14 residues. Germline CDR1 and CDR2: MNHNS and SASEGT. Trimming left V 1 base short and J 5 bases short, with 9 bases between. In DNA form, the CDR3 reads TGTGCCAGCAGTGAAGGGCGCAGATATCAGCCCCAGCATTTT. Amino acid sequence: CASSEGRRYQPQHF.

V usage is TRBV7-9 and J usage is TRBJ1-1, with 10 bases lining up with TRBD1. This CDR3 region has 18 residues. Per the germline V gene, CDR1 is SEHNR and CDR2 is FQNEAQ (reference sequence). V gave up 5 bases and J gave up 5 bases; unmatched junction bases: 17. The CDR3 protein is CASSRLREGTGANTEAFF. DNA for the CDR3: TGTGCCAGCAGCCGCTTAAGGGAAGGGACAGGGGCGAATACTGAAGCTTTCTTT.

There are many counts of this clonotype. V usage is TRBV24-1 and J usage is TRBJ2-7, with a tentative D call TRBD1 (5 bases). This CDR3 comprises 16 residues. Trimming removed 1 base from V and 3 bases from J, with 15 bases in between. CDR1 is KGHDR, CDR2 SFDVKD, per germline. The CDR3 DNA reads TGTGCCACCAGTGATTTAGTAGGACACTTACTCTACGAGCAGTACTTC. Encoded protein: CATSDLVGHLLYEQYF.

J is TRBJ1-6 and V is TRBV20-1; a weak D match, TRBD1 (5 bases). The V end lost 0 bases, the J end lost 7 bases, and 10 bases lay between the germline ends. CDR1 is DFQATT, CDR2 SNEGSKA, per germline (reference sequence). CDR3 length equals 14 residues. This CDR3 is CSARDGAENSPLHF. CDR3 coding DNA: TGCAGTGCTAGAGATGGGGCGGAGAATTCACCCCTCCACTTT.

This chain uses TRBV5-1 with TRBJ1-2; perhaps TRBD1 as D (5 bases). This CDR3 comprises 13 residues. Trimming removed 4 bases at V and 6 bases at J, with 13 bases between. Germline V CDR1 and CDR2: SGHRS, YFSETQ. The CDR3 region is CASSPGTPDGYTF. The CDR3 coding sequence is TGCGCCAGCAGCCCCGGGACGCCAGATGGCTACACCTTC.

This clonotype was observed a few times. Compared with germline, one end of the junction differs, possibly owing to a read error. The chain links TRBV4-1 to TRBJ2-5, with TRBD2 identical over 12 bases. Germline V gene sequence: CDR1 MGHRA, CDR2 YSYEKL. The CDR3 is 17 residues long. The CDR3 loop reads CASSRVGTSGSTETQYF. The CDR3 coding sequence is TGTGCCAGCAGCCGCGTCGGGACTAGCGGGTCAACGGAGACCCAGTACTTC.